Listed below are T cell receptor beta chains from one sample, sequenced in a study of blood T cell repertoires in COVID-19. The assay was immunoSEQ multiplex PCR, and TCRdb's table has in-frame clones only and misses some. The sample includes some 140,000 clones, roughly 85% of them seen just once. The source material was peripheral blood. These receptors were taken from a human donor in a cohort sampled during active COVID-19. Each CDR3 is given with its conserved first and last residue. Fields, in order: J gene, clone size, V gene, D gene, CDR3 DNA, CDR3 protein. D genes are given only for firm matches. Clone size is shown for a subset of rows, as once, few, many or a class of expanded clone.

j_gene: TRBJ1-6; abundance: -; v_gene: TRBV5-1; d_gene: -; CDR3nt: TGCGCCAGCAGGGAAGACAGGACGCTTAATTCACCCCTCCACTTT; CDR3aa: CASREDRTLNSPLHF
j_gene: TRBJ2-1; abundance: -; v_gene: TRBV7-2; d_gene: TRBD1; CDR3nt: TGTGCCAGCAGCTTCCGGGACAGGACTTACAATGAGCAGTTCTTC; CDR3aa: CASSFRDRTYNEQFF
j_gene: TRBJ1-2; abundance: -; v_gene: TRBV30; d_gene: -; CDR3nt: TGTGCCTGGAGAGACGGAGCGTATGGCTACACCTTC; CDR3aa: CAWRDGAYGYTF
j_gene: TRBJ2-3; abundance: -; v_gene: TRBV6-6; d_gene: TRBD2; CDR3nt: TGTGCCAGCAGTCCTCCCTCGACTAGCGGGGGCACAGATACGCAGTATTTT; CDR3aa: CASSPPSTSGGTDTQYF
j_gene: TRBJ2-7; abundance: -; v_gene: TRBV6-4; d_gene: -; CDR3nt: TGTGCCAGCAGTGACTTTTCGTATAAGACTTACGAGCAGTACTTC; CDR3aa: CASSDFSYKTYEQYF
j_gene: TRBJ2-1; abundance: few; v_gene: TRBV11-3; d_gene: -; CDR3nt: TGTGCCAGCAGCTTATTCCCCACAGCTGGTGAGCAGTTCTTC; CDR3aa: CASSLFPTAGEQFF
j_gene: TRBJ1-1; abundance: -; v_gene: TRBV5-1; d_gene: -; CDR3nt: TGCGCCAGCAGCGTTACTACAGGACCAAACACTGAAGCTTTCTTT; CDR3aa: CASSVTTGPNTEAFF
j_gene: TRBJ2-1; abundance: -; v_gene: TRBV18; d_gene: -; CDR3nt: TGTGCCAGCTCACTCAGGGCAGGGAATTCCAATGAGCAGTTCTTC; CDR3aa: CASSLRAGNSNEQFF
j_gene: TRBJ1-1; abundance: -; v_gene: TRBV11-3; d_gene: -; CDR3nt: TGTGCCAGCAGTTTTGCCCCCGCCGTCCCGGGCACTGAAGCTTTCTTT; CDR3aa: CASSFAPAVPGTEAFF
j_gene: TRBJ1-1; abundance: -; v_gene: TRBV18; d_gene: -; CDR3nt: TGTGCCAGCTCATCGAAAGAGGGACTCCTGGGAAAAGAAGCTTTCTTT; CDR3aa: CASSSKEGLLGKEAFF
j_gene: TRBJ1-1; abundance: -; v_gene: TRBV29-1; d_gene: -; CDR3nt: TGCAGCGTCCAGCCCGCGGGGGGATGGCAAACTGAAGCTTTCTTT; CDR3aa: CSVQPAGGWQTEAFF
j_gene: TRBJ2-3; abundance: -; v_gene: TRBV5-4; d_gene: TRBD2; CDR3nt: TGTGCCAGCAGCCCCCTGACGGGAGGGGGTTTGGGCACAGATACGCAGTATTTT; CDR3aa: CASSPLTGGGLGTDTQYF
j_gene: TRBJ2-1; abundance: -; v_gene: TRBV6-2/TRBV6-3; d_gene: TRBD2; CDR3nt: TGTGCCAGCAGTAAATCGGGAGGGCCAGTGGGAAATGAGCAGTTCTTC; CDR3aa: CASSKSGGPVGNEQFF
j_gene: TRBJ1-5; abundance: few; v_gene: TRBV3-1/TRBV3-2; d_gene: -; CDR3nt: TGTGCCAGCAGCCCTGTCCCTTATCAGCCCCAGCATTTT; CDR3aa: CASSPVPYQPQHF
j_gene: TRBJ2-1; abundance: -; v_gene: TRBV5-4; d_gene: TRBD2; CDR3nt: TGTGCCAGCAGCGCGAAACTAGCGGGGGGAAACAATGAGCAGTTCTTC; CDR3aa: CASSAKLAGGNNEQFF
j_gene: TRBJ1-2; abundance: once; v_gene: TRBV28; d_gene: -; CDR3nt: TGTGCCAGCACGGGGGTCCCTCCAGTTGGCTACACCTTC; CDR3aa: CASTGVPPVGYTF
j_gene: TRBJ2-2; abundance: -; v_gene: TRBV5-4; d_gene: TRBD1; CDR3nt: TGTGCCAGCAGCTTGGATAGGGGGCGCACCGGGGAGCTGTTTTTT; CDR3aa: CASSLDRGRTGELFF
j_gene: TRBJ2-3; abundance: medium-sized; v_gene: TRBV27; d_gene: -; CDR3nt: TGTGCCAGCAGTTACAGGGATCCCACAGATACGCAGTATTTT; CDR3aa: CASSYRDPTDTQYF
j_gene: TRBJ2-7; abundance: -; v_gene: TRBV12-3/TRBV12-4; d_gene: -; CDR3nt: TGTGCCAGCAGTTTAAGACTAACCGGCGAGCAGTACTTC; CDR3aa: CASSLRLTGEQYF
j_gene: TRBJ2-5; abundance: -; v_gene: TRBV7-2; d_gene: TRBD2; CDR3nt: TGTGCCAGCAGCCAGTACGGGGGGGCCTTAATGGAGACCCAGTACTTC; CDR3aa: CASSQYGGALMETQYF
j_gene: TRBJ2-2; abundance: -; v_gene: TRBV5-6; d_gene: -; CDR3nt: TGTGCCAGCAGCCCGACCCGGGCGAACACCGGGGAGCTGTTTTTT; CDR3aa: CASSPTRANTGELFF